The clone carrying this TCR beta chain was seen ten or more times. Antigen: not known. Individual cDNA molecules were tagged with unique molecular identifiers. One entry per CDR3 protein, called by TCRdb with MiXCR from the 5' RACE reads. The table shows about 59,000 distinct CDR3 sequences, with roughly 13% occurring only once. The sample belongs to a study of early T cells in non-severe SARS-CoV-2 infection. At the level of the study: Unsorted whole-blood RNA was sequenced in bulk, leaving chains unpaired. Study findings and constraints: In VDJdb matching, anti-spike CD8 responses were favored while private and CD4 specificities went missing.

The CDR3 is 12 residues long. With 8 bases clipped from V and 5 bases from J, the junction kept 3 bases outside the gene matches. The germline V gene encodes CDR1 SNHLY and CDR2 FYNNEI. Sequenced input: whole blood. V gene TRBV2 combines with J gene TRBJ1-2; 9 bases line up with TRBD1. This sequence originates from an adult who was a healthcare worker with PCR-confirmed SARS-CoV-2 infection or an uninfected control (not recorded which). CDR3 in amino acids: CASEDRGYGYTF. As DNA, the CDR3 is TGTGCCAGCGAGGACAGGGGATATGGCTACACCTTC.